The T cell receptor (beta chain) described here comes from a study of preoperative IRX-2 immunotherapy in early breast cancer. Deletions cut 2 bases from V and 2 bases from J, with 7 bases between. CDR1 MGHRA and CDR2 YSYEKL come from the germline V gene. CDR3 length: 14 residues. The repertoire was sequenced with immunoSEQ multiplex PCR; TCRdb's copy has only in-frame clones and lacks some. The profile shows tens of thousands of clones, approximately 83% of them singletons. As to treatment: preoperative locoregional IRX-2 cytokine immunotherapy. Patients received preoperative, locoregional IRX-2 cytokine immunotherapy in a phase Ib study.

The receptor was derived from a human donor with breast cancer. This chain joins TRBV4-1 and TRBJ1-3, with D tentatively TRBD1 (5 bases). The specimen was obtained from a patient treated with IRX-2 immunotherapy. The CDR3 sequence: CASSQQGTGNTIYF. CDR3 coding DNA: TGCGCCAGCAGCCAACAGGGAACTGGAAACACCATATATTTT.